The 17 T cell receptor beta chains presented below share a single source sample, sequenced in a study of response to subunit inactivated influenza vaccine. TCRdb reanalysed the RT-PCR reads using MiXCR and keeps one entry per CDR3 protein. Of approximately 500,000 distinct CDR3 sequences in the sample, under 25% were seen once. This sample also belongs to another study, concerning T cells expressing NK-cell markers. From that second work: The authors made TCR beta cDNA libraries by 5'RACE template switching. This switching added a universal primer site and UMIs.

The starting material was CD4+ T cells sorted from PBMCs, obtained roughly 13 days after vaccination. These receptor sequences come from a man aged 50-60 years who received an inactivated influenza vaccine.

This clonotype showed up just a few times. The CDR3 coding sequence is TGCAGCGTTCAAAGGGTTGAGCAGTTCTTC. Translation gives CSVQRVEQFF. The rearrangement joins TRBV29-1 to TRBJ2-1; the D is unclear. CDR1 is SQVTM and CDR2 is ANQGSEA in the germline V gene. There are 10 residues in the CDR3. The germline V and J ends were trimmed by 5 bases and 9 bases, with 8 bases remaining between them.

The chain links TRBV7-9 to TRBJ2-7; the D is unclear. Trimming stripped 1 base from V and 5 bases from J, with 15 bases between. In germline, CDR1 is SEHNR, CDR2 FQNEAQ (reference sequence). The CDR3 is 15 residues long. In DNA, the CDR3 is TGTGCCAGCAGCTTAGTTAGGGCAGCAAAGGACGAGCAGTACTTC. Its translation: CASSLVRAAKDEQYF.

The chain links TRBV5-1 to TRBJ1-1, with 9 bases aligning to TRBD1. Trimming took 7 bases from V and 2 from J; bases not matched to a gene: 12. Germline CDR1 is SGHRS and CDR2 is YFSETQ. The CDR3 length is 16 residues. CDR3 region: CASEPGQGGKNTEAFF. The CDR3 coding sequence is TGCGCCAGCGAACCGGGACAGGGCGGAAAAAACACTGAAGCTTTCTTT.

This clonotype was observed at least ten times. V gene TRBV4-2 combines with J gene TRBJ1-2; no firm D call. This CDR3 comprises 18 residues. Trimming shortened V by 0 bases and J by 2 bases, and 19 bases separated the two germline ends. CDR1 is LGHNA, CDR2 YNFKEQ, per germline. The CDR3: CASSQDRVGFGSNYGYTF. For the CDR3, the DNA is TGTGCCAGCAGCCAAGATCGGGTGGGATTCGGTAGCAACTATGGCTACACCTTC.

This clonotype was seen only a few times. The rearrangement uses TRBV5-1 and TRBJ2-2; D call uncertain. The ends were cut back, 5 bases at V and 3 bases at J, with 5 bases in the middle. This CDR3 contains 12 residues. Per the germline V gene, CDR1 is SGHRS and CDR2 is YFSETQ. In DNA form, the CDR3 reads TGCGCCAGCAGGCAAGACACCGGGGAGCTGTTTTTT. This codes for CASRQDTGELFF.

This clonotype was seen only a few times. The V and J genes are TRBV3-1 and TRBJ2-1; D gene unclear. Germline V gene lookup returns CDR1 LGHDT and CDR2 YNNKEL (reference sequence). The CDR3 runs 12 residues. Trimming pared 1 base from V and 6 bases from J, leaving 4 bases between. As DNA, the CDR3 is TGTGCCAGCAGCCAAGCGAGCAATGAGCAGTTCTTC. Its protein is CASSQASNEQFF.

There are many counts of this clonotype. The CDR3 nucleotides are TGTGCCACCAGCAGAGGGGAGAGCACCGGGGAGCTGTTTTTT. Its protein product is CATSRGESTGELFF. The chain employs TRBV15 and TRBJ2-2, with a tentative D call TRBD2 (5 bases). In germline, CDR1 is LNHNV, CDR2 YYDKDF (reference sequence). V shed 1 base and J shed 4 bases, with 7 bases lying between them. CDR3 size: 14 residues. The full variable domain, rest sourced from reference TRBV15 and TRBJ2-2, is DAMVIQNPRYQVTQFGKPVTLSCSQTLNHNVMYWYQQKSSQAPKLLFHYYDKDFNNEADTPDNFQSRRPNTSFCFLDIRSPGLGDTAMYLCATSRGESTGELFFGEGSRLTVL.

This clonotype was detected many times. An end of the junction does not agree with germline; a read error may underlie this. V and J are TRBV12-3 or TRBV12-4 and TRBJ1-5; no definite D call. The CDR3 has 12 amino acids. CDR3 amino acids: CASSTPWRPLHF. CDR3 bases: TGTGCCAGCAGCACCCCCTGGCGACCCCTGCATTTT.

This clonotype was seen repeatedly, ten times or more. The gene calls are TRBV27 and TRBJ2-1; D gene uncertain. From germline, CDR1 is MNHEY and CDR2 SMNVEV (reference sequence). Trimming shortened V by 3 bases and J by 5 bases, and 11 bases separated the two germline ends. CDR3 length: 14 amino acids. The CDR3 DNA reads TGTGCCAGCAGTTTCCGCCTAGGTAACAATGAGCAGTTCTTC. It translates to CASSFRLGNNEQFF.

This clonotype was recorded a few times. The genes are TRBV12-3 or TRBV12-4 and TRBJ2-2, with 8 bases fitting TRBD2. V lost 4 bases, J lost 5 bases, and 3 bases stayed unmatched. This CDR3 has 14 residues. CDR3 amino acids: CASSSGLVTGELFF. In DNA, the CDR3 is TGTGCCAGCAGTTCGGGACTAGTGACCGGGGAGCTGTTTTTT.

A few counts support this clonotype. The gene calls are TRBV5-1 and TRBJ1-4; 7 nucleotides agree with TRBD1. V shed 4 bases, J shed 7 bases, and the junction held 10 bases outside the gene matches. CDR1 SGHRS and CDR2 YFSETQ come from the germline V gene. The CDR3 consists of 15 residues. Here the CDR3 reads CASSEATGPGEKLFF. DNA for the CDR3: TGCGCCAGCAGCGAGGCGACAGGGCCAGGTGAAAAACTGTTTTTT.

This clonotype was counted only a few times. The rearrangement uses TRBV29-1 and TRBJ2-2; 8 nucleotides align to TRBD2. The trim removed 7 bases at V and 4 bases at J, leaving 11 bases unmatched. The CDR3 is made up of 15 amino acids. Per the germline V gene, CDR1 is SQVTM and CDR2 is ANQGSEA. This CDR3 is CSASSGSSVTGELFF. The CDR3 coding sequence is TGCAGCGCGTCAAGCGGGAGCAGCGTCACCGGGGAGCTGTTTTTT.

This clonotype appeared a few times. The chain's CDR3 is CAWKTVSGAAGEQYF. CDR3 DNA: TGTGCCTGGAAGACTGTTAGCGGGGCTGCAGGAGAGCAGTACTTC. The chain combines TRBV30 with TRBJ2-7; 8 bases match TRBD2. The CDR3 sequence is 15 residues long. Trimming at V came to 4 bases and at J to 7 bases, leaving 15 bases not matched to a gene. Germline V CDR1 and CDR2: GTSNPN, SVGIG (reference sequence).

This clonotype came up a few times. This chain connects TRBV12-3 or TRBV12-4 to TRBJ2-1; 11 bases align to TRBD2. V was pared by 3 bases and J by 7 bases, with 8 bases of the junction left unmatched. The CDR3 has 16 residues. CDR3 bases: TGTGCCAGCAGTTTGGGTAGCGGGAGGGCCGGAAATGAGCAGTTCTTC. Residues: CASSLGSGRAGNEQFF.

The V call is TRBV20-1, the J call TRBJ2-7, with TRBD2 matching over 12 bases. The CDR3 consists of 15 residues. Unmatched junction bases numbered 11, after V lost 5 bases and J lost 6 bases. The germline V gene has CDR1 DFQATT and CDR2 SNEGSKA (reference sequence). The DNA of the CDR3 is TGCAGTGCTCCCCGGACTAGCGGGATATCGGTCGAGCAGTACTTC. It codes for CSAPRTSGISVEQYF.

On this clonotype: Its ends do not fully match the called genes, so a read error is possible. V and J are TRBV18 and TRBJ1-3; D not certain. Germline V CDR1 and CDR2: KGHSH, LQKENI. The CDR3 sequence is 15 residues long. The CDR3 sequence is CASSPPAVSGITIYF. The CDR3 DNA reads TGTGCCAGCTCACCACCAGCAGTGTCTGGAATCACCATATATTTT.

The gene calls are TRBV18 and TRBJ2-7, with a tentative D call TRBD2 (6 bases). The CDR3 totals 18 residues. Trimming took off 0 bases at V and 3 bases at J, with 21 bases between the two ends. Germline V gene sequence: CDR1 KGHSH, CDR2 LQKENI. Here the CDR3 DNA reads TGTGCCAGCTCACCACCTTTGGTAGCGAGGACTACTCACTACGAGCAGTACTTC. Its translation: CASSPPLVARTTHYEQYF.